This TCR beta chain comes out of a study of identical twins. The germline V gene has CDR1 SGHAT and CDR2 FQNNGV. V lost 1 base and J lost 4, with 10 bases in between. The CDR3 sequence is 14 residues long. In TCRdb, the 5' RACE reads were re-called with MiXCR into one record per CDR3 protein. This sample carries some 440,000 distinct CDR3 sequences, 20% to 30% of them seen once, and the ten largest clones take 2.9%. This sample also appeared in a second study, on T cells expressing NK-cell markers.

This chain joins TRBV11-2 and TRBJ1-2, with D uncertain. The source is a young woman in good health. The material sequenced was CD4+ T cells sorted from blood. As DNA, the CDR3 is TGTGCCAGCAGCTTAGGTAGCCCCGCCTATGGCTACACCTTC. Translated: CASSLGSPAYGYTF. Full variable domain (outside the CDR3, taken from reference TRBV11-2 and TRBJ1-2): EAGVAQSPRYKIIEKRQSVAFWCNPISGHATLYWYQQILGQGPKLLIQFQNNGVVDDSQLPKDRFSAERLKGVDSTLKIQPAKLEDSAVYLCASSLGSPAYGYTFGSGTRLTVV.